This TCR beta chain originates from a study of T cells in Graves' hyperthyroidism and ophthalmopathy. This CDR3 has 18 amino acids. Germline CDR1 reads MGHRA; CDR2 reads YSYEKL. V lost 0 bases to trimming and J lost 0 bases; unmatched junction nucleotides: 8. RNA transcripts yielded amplified TCR beta CDR3 regions. The HTBI primer set drove a first-round RT-PCR of the TCR CDR3. TCRdb itself ran the multiplex PCR reads through MiXCR, one entry per CDR3 protein. The table lists fewer than 40,000 distinct CDR3 sequences, around 53% of them singletons. This clonotype was seen many times. V and J are TRBV4-1 and TRBJ1-3, with 7 bases that match TRBD1. Input material: blood. The receptor was isolated from a woman in her forties with Graves' ophthalmopathy. CDR3 residues: CASSQDRDSKISGNTIYF. Here the CDR3 DNA reads TGCGCCAGCAGCCAAGACCGGGACAGCAAAATCTCTGGAAACACCATATATTTT.